The 2 T cell receptor beta chains reported below all come from one sample, sequenced in a study of cytomegalovirus exposure and HLA in healthy donors. The PCR made use of 60 Vbeta and 13 Jbeta primers. This table comes from immunoSEQ multiplex PCR, and its TCRdb copy is limited to in-frame clones, with some not included. The repertoire has some 120,000 clones, around 79% of them found once; the top ten carry 2.1%. Material: PBMCs. These receptors originate from a woman aged 40 to 50 in good health and CMV-seropositive.

The chain employs TRBV19 and TRBJ2-5; TRBD2 might be the D (7 bases). The J call may be wrong; the DNA end is better matched by TRBJ2-7. This CDR3 spans 16 amino acids. Germline lookup yields CDR1 LNHDA and CDR2 SQIVND (reference sequence). CDR3 residues: CASSRMGGGSSYEQYF. The CDR3 region has the DNA TGTGCCAGTAGCCGGATGGGGGGCGGGAGCTCCTACGAGCAGTACTTC.

The chain has TRBV18 and TRBJ2-3; D may be TRBD1 (7 bases). Germline CDR1 and CDR2: KGHSH and LQKENI. V gave up 2 bases and J gave up 2 bases, with 14 bases separating them. This CDR3 contains 16 residues. CDR3 sequence: CASSPLEGAYTDTQYF. Written as DNA, the CDR3 is TGTGCCAGCTCACCATTGGAGGGGGCTTACACAGATACGCAGTATTTT. The full variable domain, with the rest looked up from reference TRBV18 and TRBJ2-3, is NAGVMQNPRHLVRRRGQEARLRCSPMKGHSHVYWYRQLPEEGLKFMVYLQKENIIDESGMPKERFSAEFPKEGPSILRIQQVVRGDSAAYFCASSPLEGAYTDTQYFGPGTRLTVL.